This T cell receptor beta chain was identified in a study of cytomegalovirus exposure and HLA in healthy donors. The PCR used 60 Vbeta and 13 Jbeta primers. Clones were sequenced by immunoSEQ multiplex PCR, and TCRdb holds only the in-frame ones, with some missing. The sample contains about 270,000 clones, under 80% of which appear only once. Study observations and caveats: Most likely, a cluster of highly shared sequence variants arose as a sequencing artifact. Researchers reported from a later analysis that most CMV-associated TCR beta chains appeared HLA-restricted.

This clone was seen only once. Its antigen is unidentified. CDR3 length equals 14 residues. Germline V lookup: CDR1 MNHNS, CDR2 SASEGT. V lost 5 bases and J lost 4, with 14 bases in between. The sample taken for sequencing was PBMCs. This sequence originates from a female donor in good health and CMV-seronegative. V is TRBV6-1 and J is TRBJ1-2, with D uncertain. This CDR3 is CASSRRVKGYGYTF. CDR3 sequence (DNA): TGTGCCAGCAGTAGGAGGGTTAAAGGCTATGGCTACACCTTC.